This T cell receptor beta chain originates from a study of OX40 agonist ivuxolimab in advanced cancers. The study's findings and limits: Low levels of normalized T-cell clonal expansion also appeared in some nonresponders. On average, a greater number of expanded clones characterised CD8+ T cells relative to CD4+. Undetermined was the antigen specificity of the expanded peripheral T cells.

No patient had autoimmune disease or received systemic immunosuppression. TCRdb's table, derived via immunoSEQ multiplex PCR, lists solely in-frame clones and lacks some. There are 65,000 or so clones in the sample; 80% to 85% occur only once, and approximately 5% lies in the top ten. This clone came up once. The antigen is unknown. The CDR3 loop spans 17 amino acids. CDR1 MNHNS and CDR2 SASEGT come from the germline V gene. V lost 3 bases and J 0 bases, leaving 15 bases between the germline ends. This specimen consisted of CD4+ or CD8+ T cells sorted from blood, obtained in a trial of the OX40 agonist ivuxolimab. The V gene is TRBV6-1, the J gene TRBJ1-5, with D perhaps TRBD1 (5 bases). The TCR was taken from an adult with an advanced solid tumor such as melanoma, head and neck, liver or kidney cancer. The CDR3 DNA reads TGTGCCAGCAGTGACAAAGGAGGGGCATATAGCAATCAGCCCCAGCATTTT. This encodes CASSDKGGAYSNQPQHF.